Listed below are T cell receptor beta chains from one sample, sequenced in a study of identical twins. Each CDR3 protein is one row after TCRdb ran MiXCR on the 5' RACE reads. Of hundreds of thousands of distinct CDR3 sequences listed, approximately 9% are singletons. Sequencing input: memory (CD45RO+) T cells sorted from blood. The receptors stem from a woman between 18 and 29 years old in good health. Each CDR3 is given without its conserved first and last residue. A D gene is named only where the DNA matches it firmly. The size field is filled for only some rows; it gives once, few, many or a size class.

few	TRBV5-6	.	ASSSVRSPDTQY
few	TRBV20-1	.	SASGFRNTEAF
.	TRBV5-1	.	ASSLDGNQPQH
.	TRBV9	.	ASSVESGVNIQY
few	TRBV6-6	TRBD1	ASSSQGKHEQY
.	TRBV27	.	ASSSRASYGYT
few	TRBV4-2	.	ASSSEGVEQF
.	TRBV12-3/TRBV12-4	.	ASRRGAVASYEQY
.	TRBV18	.	ASSPMAGETQY
many	TRBV5-6	.	ASSLEGPGVVDSPLH
few	TRBV6-2/TRBV6-3	TRBD2	ASSRTSVNTGELF
once	TRBV11-3	.	ASSVGLRLDRETQY
.	TRBV20-1	.	SAHDYLGEELV
.	TRBV5-5	.	ASSPNGNTGELF
.	TRBV5-1	.	ASSAGNYEQF
many	TRBV7-3	TRBD1	ASSYNRGTKLF
.	TRBV5-1	.	ASSLVVAPKKGHTQY
.	TRBV5-1	TRBD2	ATKRSGTITDTQY
few	TRBV7-9	.	ASSNKDNYEQY
many	TRBV9	TRBD2	ASSVAQRGRAYEQY
few	TRBV7-9	.	ASSFTDQPQH
.	TRBV10-3	TRBD2	AISLSSGGAVEQF
.	TRBV27	.	ASSLSAGGTEAF
.	TRBV20-1	.	SARSATDTQY
.	TRBV7-8	.	ASGLGGAGYGYT
.	TRBV2	TRBD1	ASGGGAYT
few	TRBV5-1	.	ASSSQPGKETQY
many	TRBV12-3/TRBV12-4	.	ASSPRKNEKLF
many	TRBV24-1	.	ATSDGGGSYNEQF
.	TRBV20-1	TRBD2	SATKAGGDDTQY
few	TRBV6-1	.	ASSDVASGAGANVLT
few	TRBV20-1	.	SARSEYFTDTQY
few	TRBV7-2	.	ASSSKMGALAEQY
few	TRBV7-9	TRBD1	ASSLMGQITDTQY
few	TRBV7-9	.	ASSPTPSSTDTQY
few	TRBV20-1	.	SGVDPGGGYT
many	TRBV12-3/TRBV12-4	.	ASSHDNLVGELF
few	TRBV6-6	.	ASSYRLELF
.	TRBV7-2	TRBD1	ASSIDRAFQPQH
many	TRBV3-1	TRBD1	ASRRGTVNTEAF
many	TRBV3-1	.	ASSQAYGDYGYT
few	TRBV10-3	.	AISQDTAYSGNTIY
.	TRBV7-9	TRBD1	ASSFLDRGHIQY
few	TRBV11-1	.	ASSRGGSGANVLT
many	TRBV20-1	.	SAGGLDPQGTEAF
few	TRBV6-2/TRBV6-3	TRBD2	ASSAGGLSTGELF
many	TRBV5-1	.	ASSTSPYRGTYEQY
few	TRBV7-8	.	ASSLAQKTGELF